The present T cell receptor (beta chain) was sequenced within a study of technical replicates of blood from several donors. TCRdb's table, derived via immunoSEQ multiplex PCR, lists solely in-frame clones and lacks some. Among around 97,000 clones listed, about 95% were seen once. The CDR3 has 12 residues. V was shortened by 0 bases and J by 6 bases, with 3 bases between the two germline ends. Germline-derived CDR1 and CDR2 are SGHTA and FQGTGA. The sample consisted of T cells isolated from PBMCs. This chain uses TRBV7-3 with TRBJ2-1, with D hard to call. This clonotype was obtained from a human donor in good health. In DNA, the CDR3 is TGTGCCAGCAGCTTAACCGGCAATGAGCAGTTCTTC. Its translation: CASSLTGNEQFF.